The 26 T cell receptor beta chains below come from one sample, sequenced in a study of T cells expressing NK-cell markers. Using the 5' RACE reads, TCRdb records one entry per CDR3 protein without DNA. The ten top clones account for roughly 18%, within a sample of approximately 150,000 distinct CDR3 sequences. The sample consisted of blood T cells: a sorted CD56 or NKG2C T cell subset, CD4+ or CD8+ T cells, or bulk PBMC T cells (not recorded which). Every receptor here comes from a woman aged 18-70 years in good health.

V gene TRBV5-1 combines with J gene TRBJ1-5. The germline gives CDR1 SGHRS, CDR2 YFSETQ. The CDR3 extends over 14 amino acids. CDR3 amino acids: CASSSGEARAAQHF.

The V call is TRBV29-1, the J call TRBJ1-5. CDR3 length: 12 residues. In germline, CDR1 is SQVTM, CDR2 ANQGSEA. The CDR3 reads CSVSDGDQPQHF.

The chain employs TRBV7-3 and TRBJ1-1. Germline-derived CDR1 and CDR2 are SGHTA and FQGTGA. This CDR3 spans 15 amino acids. CDR3 sequence: CASSSGDLEDTEAFF.

This chain uses TRBV12-3 or TRBV12-4 with TRBJ2-3; TCRdb's D gene call, TRBD2, goes unchecked for lack of DNA. The CDR3 runs to 15 residues. CDR3 residues: CASSTTSASTDTQYF.

The chain combines TRBV7-2 with TRBJ1-4; the D gene TCRdb calls, TRBD1, cannot be checked with no DNA. This CDR3 has 16 residues. Germline V lookup: CDR1 SGHTA, CDR2 FQGNSA. The CDR3 sequence is CASSRTGTKPFEKLFF.

The chain joins TRBV28 to TRBJ2-7; TCRdb's D call of TRBD1 is untestable without DNA. This CDR3 contains 14 residues. CDR1 is MDHEN, CDR2 SYDVKM, per germline. Here the CDR3 reads CASRGGTDRKEQYF.

This chain uses TRBV12-3 or TRBV12-4 with TRBJ2-3; the TCRdb call, TRBD2, lacks DNA for checking. This CDR3 comprises 14 residues. CDR3 sequence: CASGQGGGGDTQYF.

The V and J genes are TRBV7-9 and TRBJ2-3. The CDR3 is 14 residues long. Germline V gene sequence: CDR1 SEHNR, CDR2 FQNEAQ (reference sequence). The CDR3 loop is CASSPRLNTDTQYF.

J is TRBJ2-2 and V is TRBV6-2 or TRBV6-3; TCRdb's D call, TRBD2, is unchecked because there is no DNA. Germline lookup yields CDR1 MNHEY and CDR2 SVGEGT. The CDR3 runs to 16 residues. CDR3 amino acids: CASSTNWRGLTGELFF.

The CDR3 reads CASSTDQSNYGYTF. This chain connects TRBV12-3 or TRBV12-4 to TRBJ1-2. The CDR3 length is 14 residues.

J is TRBJ1-4 and V is TRBV6-1; checking the TCRdb D call of TRBD1 is not possible without DNA. The CDR3 extends over 14 amino acids. Germline V lookup: CDR1 MNHNS, CDR2 SASEGT. This CDR3 reads CASSEHGTGEKLFF.

The chain carries TRBV9 and TRBJ2-5; TCRdb gives TRBD2 as the D gene, but with no DNA this cannot be confirmed. The CDR3 has 15 amino acids. Germline lookup yields CDR1 SGDLS and CDR2 YYNGEE. The CDR3 is CASSVAAGPGETQYF.

This sequence joins TRBV7-3 and TRBJ2-7; absent DNA, TCRdb's TRBD1 call cannot be checked. The CDR3 is made up of 12 amino acids. The V gene's germline CDR1 is SGHTA and CDR2 FQGTGA. CDR3: CASSLPLGEQYF. The full variable domain, in which reference TRBV7-3 and TRBJ2-7 provide the parts outside the CDR3, is GAGVSQTPSNKVTEKGKYVELRCDPISGHTALYWYRQSLGQGPEFLIYFQGTGAADDSGLPNDRFFAVRPEGSVSTLKIQRTERGDSAVYLCASSLPLGEQYFGPGTRLTVT.

The genes are TRBV5-1 and TRBJ2-7; as DNA is missing, the TRBD1 call by TCRdb cannot be tested. The CDR3 has 15 residues. Looked up from germline, CDR1 is SGHRS and CDR2 is YFSETQ. The CDR3: CASSLYAGTDDEQYF.

The rearrangement joins TRBV4-2 to TRBJ1-6; TCRdb gives TRBD1 as the D gene, but with no DNA this cannot be confirmed. The CDR3 spans 15 residues. From germline, CDR1 is LGHNA and CDR2 YNFKEQ. The CDR3: CASSPLDSPGSPLHF.

This chain connects TRBV29-1 to TRBJ2-2; TCRdb's D gene call, TRBD1, goes unchecked for lack of DNA. Germline values: CDR1 SQVTM, CDR2 ANQGSEA. The CDR3 is made up of 13 amino acids. CDR3 in amino acids: CSVLHDRTGELFF.

This chain connects TRBV11-2 to TRBJ2-1; lacking DNA, the TRBD2 call made by TCRdb goes unchecked. Germline V CDR1 and CDR2: SGHAT, FQNNGV. The CDR3 is made up of 18 amino acids. The CDR3: CASSVRTSGGVNTDEQFF.

V usage is TRBV5-1 and J usage is TRBJ2-3; with no DNA, the TCRdb D assignment of TRBD2 cannot be verified. Germline V CDR1 and CDR2: SGHRS, YFSETQ. The CDR3 has 14 amino acids. CDR3 residues: CASSGRAGTDTQYF. The full variable domain, completed using reference TRBV5-1 and TRBJ2-3, is KAGVTQTPRYLIKTRGQQVTLSCSPISGHRSVSWYQQTPGQGLQFLFEYFSETQRNKGNFPGRFSGRQFSNSRSEMNVSTLELGDSALYLCASSGRAGTDTQYFGPGTRLTVL.

This chain connects TRBV4-1 to TRBJ2-2; the TCRdb D gene call, TRBD1, has no DNA to confirm it. The CDR3 consists of 16 residues. In germline, CDR1 is MGHRA, CDR2 YSYEKL. The CDR3 region is CASSRDRGRTTGELFF.

This chain links TRBV6-1 with TRBJ1-4. Germline assignment: CDR1 MNHNS and CDR2 SASEGT. The CDR3 is 15 amino acids. CDR3 protein: CASSEVYATNEKLFF.

The V call is TRBV7-6, the J call TRBJ2-3; the TCRdb call, TRBD2, lacks DNA for checking. The CDR3 consists of 15 residues. CDR1 and CDR2 (germline): SGHVS, FNYEAQ. CDR3 region: CASSLKAGGTDTQYF.

The chain uses TRBV24-1 and TRBJ1-5; as DNA is missing, the TRBD1 call by TCRdb cannot be tested. CDR1 is KGHDR and CDR2 is SFDVKD in the germline V gene. CDR3 length: 12 amino acids. This CDR3 reads CATSQWGQPQHF.

The chain carries TRBV6-2 or TRBV6-3 and TRBJ1-1; with no DNA, the TCRdb D assignment of TRBD1 cannot be verified. This CDR3 region has 14 residues. Germline values: CDR1 MNHEY, CDR2 SVGEGT. The chain's CDR3 is CASSPMGRNTEAFF.

This rearrangement joins TRBV4-1 to TRBJ2-2; the TCRdb D gene call, TRBD2, has no DNA to confirm it. The germline V gene encodes CDR1 MGHRA and CDR2 YSYEKL. The CDR3 has 20 amino acids. CDR3 in amino acids: CASSPYPGLAGIANTGELFF.

The gene calls are TRBV3-1 and TRBJ2-1; as DNA is missing, the TRBD1 call by TCRdb cannot be tested. The CDR3 sequence is 16 residues long. CDR1 is LGHDT, CDR2 YNNKEL, per germline (reference sequence). The CDR3 sequence is CASSQTGTGTSNEQFF.

The rearrangement joins TRBV5-1 to TRBJ1-6. This CDR3 is built from 16 residues. Germline V gives CDR1 SGHRS, CDR2 YFSETQ. The CDR3 region is CASSLEDPRVNSPLHF.